This record looks at one TCR beta chain sequence and its context. Its antigen is unknown. This entry is derived from a study of T cell responses to AZD1222 COVID-19 vaccine. Study-wide results and caveats: Spike-specific TCRs gained breadth and depth after people received two AZD1222 doses. Clonal diversity was possibly underestimated, and the donors were mostly white British, with more females. Within unmutated variant regions lay the reported targets of nearly half of spike-specific TCRs.

This CDR3 spans 15 amino acids. The ends were cut back, 5 bases at V and 0 bases at J, with 12 bases in the middle. Germline V gene sequence: CDR1 LNHDA, CDR2 SQIVND (reference sequence). Using immunoSEQ multiplex PCR, the repertoire was profiled, and TCRdb retains in-frame clones only, with some absent. The top ten clones hold 7.5% to 10% of a sample with about 73,000 clones, approximately 89% of them seen once. The material sequenced was peripheral blood, taken 28 days after the second AZD1222 dose. The rearrangement links TRBV19 to TRBJ2-3; D remains unclear. The receptor's source is an adult who received the AZD1222 COVID-19 vaccine. For the CDR3, the DNA is TGTGCCAGTAGTCCTACGGGTCTTAGCACAGATACGCAGTATTTT. This encodes CASSPTGLSTDTQYF.